Shown below are 13 T cell receptor beta chains from a single sample sequenced in a study of T cell responses to AZD1222 COVID-19 vaccine. The table came from immunoSEQ multiplex PCR; TCRdb's copy has only in-frame clones and leaves some out. The sample has over 95,000 clones, approximately 90% seen once. Sequenced here: peripheral blood, sampled on day 0 of AZD1222 vaccination. The receptors shown here come from an adult in good health.

There are a few counts of this clone. V usage is TRBV2 and J usage is TRBJ2-1; D is perhaps TRBD2 (5 bases). With 6 bases removed from V and 12 bases from J, the gap between germline ends came to 18 bases. CDR3 length: 13 residues. The germline gives CDR1 SNHLY, CDR2 FYNNEI. CDR3 loop: CASSPGLGSRQFF. In DNA form, the CDR3 reads TGTGCCAGCAGCCCGGGCCTTGGGAGTCGGCAGTTCTTC.

The DNA of the CDR3 is TGTGCCAGCAGCCAGGTCCGTCTGGACAGAGAAGCTTTCTTT. Its protein is CASSQVRLDREAFF. The chain links TRBV3-1 (or the pseudogene TRBV3-2) to TRBJ1-1, with a tentative D call TRBD1 (6 bases). The CDR3 is made up of 14 amino acids. V lost 3 bases and J 8 bases, leaving 16 bases between the germline ends. Germline V gene sequence: CDR1 LGHDT, CDR2 YNNKEL (reference sequence).

The CDR3 spells CASSLGGGSNQPQHF. In DNA form, the CDR3 reads TGTGCCAGCAGCTTAGGGGGGGGTAGCAATCAGCCCCAGCATTTT. The V gene is TRBV7-2, the J gene TRBJ1-5; possibly TRBD1 for D (5 bases). This CDR3 region has 15 residues. The germline V gene has CDR1 SGHTA and CDR2 FQGNSA. V lost 1 base to trimming and J lost 0 bases, with 7 bases between them.

This chain connects TRBV2 to TRBJ2-1; D possibly corresponds to TRBD2 (5 bases). The V end was cut by 3 bases, the J end by 7 bases, with 7 bases between. The CDR3 is 12 amino acids. CDR1 SNHLY and CDR2 FYNNEI come from the germline V gene. The CDR3 bases are TGTGCCAGCAGTGACACTAGGAATGAGCAGTTCTTC. Protein product: CASSDTRNEQFF.

The V and J genes are TRBV7-3 and TRBJ1-2; 7 bases fit TRBD1. The CDR3 sequence is 14 residues long. The V gene's germline CDR1 is SGHTA and CDR2 FQGTGA. With 1 base clipped from V and 7 bases from J, the junction kept 6 bases outside the gene matches. Here the CDR3 reads CASSLNRGSGGYTF. DNA for the CDR3: TGTGCCAGCAGCTTAAACAGGGGATCGGGTGGCTACACCTTC.

V usage is TRBV10-3 and J usage is TRBJ1-1, with D uncertain. This CDR3 spans 13 amino acids. Trimming pared 4 bases from V and 1 base from J, leaving 7 bases between. Germline V lookup: CDR1 ENHRY, CDR2 SYGVKD. Here the CDR3 reads CAISAKGNTEAFF. The CDR3 region has the DNA TGTGCCATCAGTGCGAAAGGGAACACTGAAGCTTTCTTT.

As DNA, the CDR3 is TGTGCCACCAGTGTGGGCAGGGGATTTGGCTACACCTTC. This translates into CATSVGRGFGYTF. The J gene is TRBJ1-2, the V gene TRBV24-1; D possibly corresponds to TRBD1 (6 bases). Germline assignment: CDR1 KGHDR and CDR2 SFDVKD. V was pared by 5 bases and J by 7 bases, with 13 bases between. This CDR3 has 13 residues.

J is TRBJ2-5 and V is TRBV18; the D is unclear. CDR1 KGHSH and CDR2 LQKENI come from the germline V gene. The CDR3 length is 15 residues. Trimming stripped 6 bases from V and 5 bases from J, with 19 bases between. This CDR3 reads CASSSSGSRWETQYF. The CDR3, as DNA: TGTGCCAGCTCTTCTTCCGGGTCTAGATGGGAGACCCAGTACTTC.

This chain uses TRBV25-1 with TRBJ1-1, with a tentative D call TRBD1 (5 bases). Germline values: CDR1 MGHDK, CDR2 SYGVNS. Trimming removed 8 bases at V and 4 bases at J, with 17 bases between. This CDR3 contains 14 residues. As DNA, the CDR3 is TGTGCCAGCGCCCCGGCGGGGGGTAGCACTGAAGCTTTCTTT. Translation gives CASAPAGGSTEAFF.

The chain carries TRBV6-2 or TRBV6-3 and TRBJ2-7; D remains ambiguous. Between the trimmed V and J ends, which lost 0 bases and 0 bases, there was a span of 6 bases. This CDR3 comprises 14 residues. The germline V gene has CDR1 MNHEY and CDR2 SVGEGT. For the CDR3, the DNA is TGTGCCAGCAGTTACTCGTACACCTCCTACGAGCAGTACGTC. Protein: CASSYSYTSYEQYV.

This chain connects TRBV11-3 to TRBJ2-3, with 14 bases aligning to TRBD2. V gave up 1 base and J gave up 8 bases; unmatched junction bases: 8. Looked up from germline, CDR1 is SGHNT and CDR2 is YENEEA. This CDR3 comprises 17 residues. The CDR3, as DNA: TGTGCCAGCAGCTTAGTGCCCGGGACTAGCGGGAGCGGTACGCAGTATTTT. It yields the protein CASSLVPGTSGSGTQYF.

The rearrangement joins TRBV7-9 to TRBJ1-4; TRBD1 aligns across 7 bases. This CDR3 is 15 amino acids long. Per germline, CDR1 SEHNR and CDR2 FQNEAQ (reference sequence). V was pared by 1 base and J by 6 bases, with 5 bases of the junction left unmatched. CDR3 sequence reads: CASSLGQGWDEKLFF. In DNA form, the CDR3 reads TGTGCCAGCAGCTTAGGACAGGGTTGGGATGAAAAACTGTTTTTT.

The rearrangement uses TRBV4-1 and TRBJ2-3; D remains unclear. The germline gives CDR1 MGHRA, CDR2 YSYEKL. The CDR3 covers 12 residues. Trimming stripped 1 base from V and 6 bases from J, with 5 bases between. In DNA form, the CDR3 reads TGCGCCAGCAGCCAAGTGGCGGATACGCAGTATTTT. This sequence encodes CASSQVADTQYF.